The 18 T cell receptor beta chains below were found in one sample sequenced in a study of tumor and adjacent non-tumor tissue in lung cancer. RNA was extracted from bulk tissue without any cell sorting. A modified ARM-PCR protocol with three rounds of nested PCR amplified TCRbeta. TCRdb passed the multiplex PCR reads through MiXCR, listing each CDR3 protein once. Among some 93,000 distinct CDR3 sequences, 67% were seen once, and the ten largest hold about 18%. The sequenced material came from lung tumor tissue. The receptors here all came from a man aged 55 to 70 with non-small cell lung cancer.

A remark on this clonotype: A junction boundary mismatches the germline segment, possibly from a read error. This rearrangement joins TRBV4-2 to TRBJ2-3; possible D gene TRBD2, 6 bases. This CDR3 region has 16 residues. Germline V lookup: CDR1 LGHNA, CDR2 YNFKEQ. As DNA, the CDR3 is TGTGCCAGCACCCAAGAAGGTAGCGGAGTCACAGATACGCAGTATTTT. Encoded protein: CASTQEGSGVTDTQYF.

On this clonotype itself: One end of the junction varies from germline; a read error may be responsible. V usage is TRBV6-1 and J usage is TRBJ1-2; possibly TRBD1 for D (6 bases). This CDR3 region has 15 residues. Germline lookup yields CDR1 MNHNS and CDR2 SASEGT. The CDR3 DNA reads as TGTGGCAGCAGTGAAGAGGGGGGAGTTAACTATGGCTACACCTTC. It codes for CGSSEEGGVNYGYTF.

As to this clonotype: At one boundary the junction diverges from the germline segment, which might be a read error. The chain has TRBV29-1 and TRBJ2-1; D may be TRBD1 (6 bases). CDR3 length: 16 amino acids. Germline V CDR1 and CDR2: SQVTM, ANQGSEA. The CDR3 nucleotides are TGCAGCGCTAACGAGGCCACACAGGGTCGCAAGGGTGAGCACTTCTTC. The encoded protein is CSANEATQGRKGEHFF.

About this clonotype itself: Possible read error: a much larger clone is one base away. The rearrangement uses TRBV20-1 and TRBJ1-4; D possibly corresponds to TRBD1 (5 bases). The germline V gene encodes CDR1 DFQATT and CDR2 SNEGSKA (reference sequence). The CDR3 length is 13 residues. CDR3 amino acids: CIASGTFNEKLFF. The CDR3 coding sequence is TGCATTGCTAGTGGGACCTTCAATGAAAAACTGTTTTTT.

This clonotype occurred many times. The chain employs TRBV4-1 and TRBJ1-4; 8 positions match TRBD1. The junction had 13 bases not matched to a gene; V was cut back by 0 bases and J by 7 bases. This CDR3 comprises 18 residues. Germline V lookup: CDR1 MGHRA, CDR2 YSYEKL. CDR3 residues: CASSQDGGAGGQVEKLFF. The DNA of the CDR3 is TGCGCCAGCAGCCAAGATGGGGGGGCAGGGGGACAGGTTGAAAAACTGTTTTTT.

This clonotype was observed a handful of times. No DNA is shown, since the ends of the CDR3 on it are uncertain; the CDR3 is the one TCRdb lists. This chain uses TRBV6-2 or TRBV6-3 with TRBJ2-1; TRBD2 was called by the table and not checked on the DNA. The germline V gene encodes CDR1 MNHEY and CDR2 SVGEGT. Counting both end residues, the CDR3 totals 16 amino acids. The CDR3 loop reads CASRTPIVAGGNEQFF.

As to this clonotype: A single base separates this from a much larger clone, so it may be a read error. The chain combines TRBV5-1 with TRBJ1-2; D is unclear. CDR1 is SGHRS, CDR2 YFSETQ, per germline. The CDR3 totals 13 residues. The CDR3 protein is CACSRADSIGYTF. In nucleotides, the CDR3 is TGCGCCTGCAGCCGGGCTGACTCTATTGGCTACACCTTC.

The CDR3 region is CANTQGIEAFF. In nucleotides, the CDR3 is TGCGCCAACACCCAAGGGATTGAAGCTTTCTTT. The rearrangement links TRBV4-1 to TRBJ1-1; no reliable D call. V was clipped by 10 bases and J by 7 bases, with 13 bases between them. The CDR3 consists of 11 residues. Germline V CDR1 and CDR2: MGHRA, YSYEKL.

The genes are TRBV6-5 and TRBJ2-3; 9 bases are shared with TRBD2. Germline values: CDR1 MNHEY, CDR2 SVGAGI. This CDR3 comprises 15 residues. Trimming took 2 bases from V and 15 from J; bases not matched to a gene: 15. DNA of the CDR3: TGTGCCAGCAGTTACAATAGCGGGGGAGGGTATAGGCACTATTTT. It specifies CASSYNSGGGYRHYF.

This clonotype was recorded once. At one end, the junction sequence differs from germline, possibly due to a read error. This chain connects TRBV28 to TRBJ2-3; the D is unclear. The germline V gene has CDR1 MDHEN and CDR2 SYDVKM. The CDR3 length is 15 residues. This CDR3 is CASSLIQSSTNTQYF. DNA for the CDR3: TGTGCCAGCAGTTTGATTCAGAGTTCCACAAATACGCAGTATTTT.

As to this clonotype: At one boundary the junction diverges from the germline segment, which might be a read error. The CDR3 reads CASSLENLGGSSRANVLTF. The DNA of the CDR3 is TGCGCCAGCAGCTTAGAGAATTTAGGGGGGAGCTCTAGGGCCAACGTCCTGACTTTC. J is TRBJ2-6 and V is TRBV11-3, with D possibly called TRBD1 or TRBD2 (6 bases each). This CDR3 comprises 19 residues. Germline V gene lookup returns CDR1 SGHNT and CDR2 YENEEA.

Points on this clonotype: Given a much more abundant clone one base away, this may be a read error. The chain recombines TRBV18 with TRBJ2-2; D is unresolved. There are 12 residues in the CDR3. With 5 bases removed from V and 9 bases from J, the gap between germline ends came to 10 bases. The germline gives CDR1 KGHSH, CDR2 LQKENI. The CDR3 sequence is CASSRTVWELFF. The CDR3 DNA sequence: TGTGCCAGCTCAAGGACGGTCTGGGAGCTGTTTTTT. Filled out from reference TRBV18 and TRBJ2-2, the complete variable domain reads NAGVMQNPRHLVRRRGQEARLRCSPMKGHSHVYWYRQLPEEGLKFMVYLQKENIIDESGMPKERFSAEFPKEGPSILRIQQVVRGDSAAYFCASSRTVWELFFGEGSRLTVL.

The rearrangement joins TRBV6-2 or TRBV6-3 to TRBJ1-2; D not certain. Germline lookup yields CDR1 MNHEY and CDR2 SVGEGT. The CDR3 is 12 residues long. V was clipped by 5 bases and J by 7 bases, with 11 bases between them. The CDR3 bases are TGTGCCAGCAGTGGCAGAGCCTGTGGCTACACCTTC. It codes for CASSGRACGYTF.

The table lists this clonotype with many counts. The rearrangement uses TRBV5-4 and TRBJ1-2; 9 bases match TRBD1. The trim removed 4 bases at V and 8 bases at J, leaving 6 bases unmatched. The CDR3 is made up of 13 amino acids. CDR1 is SGHNT and CDR2 is YYREEE in the germline V gene (reference sequence). CDR3 DNA: TGTGCCAGCAGCGCGGGACAGGGAGAGGGCTACACCTTC. Translation gives CASSAGQGEGYTF.

With regard to this clonotype: The junction departs from the called germline gene at one end, perhaps through a read error. The chain has TRBV5-1 and TRBJ2-2; the D gene could be TRBD1 or TRBD2 (5 bases each). The CDR3 is made up of 13 amino acids. Looked up from germline, CDR1 is SGHRS and CDR2 is YFSETQ. The CDR3 here is CDSSPGTIGKLFF. CDR3 sequence (DNA): TGCGACAGCAGCCCCGGGACCATCGGGAAGCTGTTTTTT.

The sample holds a few counts of this clonotype. Being one base from a much bigger clone, this may be a read error. The V call is TRBV12-5, the J call TRBJ1-6; no clear D. This CDR3 contains 13 residues. From germline, CDR1 is LGHNT and CDR2 FRNRAP. The DNA for the CDR3 is TGTGCTAGTCGTTTGGAGAATAATTCACCCCTCCACTTT. This codes for CASRLENNSPLHF.

The chain couples TRBV20-1 to TRBJ2-1; D might be TRBD1 (5 bases). The CDR3 is 15 amino acids. In germline, CDR1 is DFQATT, CDR2 SNEGSKA (reference sequence). The V and J ends lost 0 bases and 5 bases respectively, with 14 bases between them. In nucleotides, the CDR3 is TGCAGTGCTAGAGATCTAGGGGTCTGTGACAATGAGCAGTTCTTC. Residues: CSARDLGVCDNEQFF.

The genes are TRBV20-1 and TRBJ2-7; 7 nucleotides match TRBD2. Germline CDR1 and CDR2: DFQATT and SNEGSKA (reference sequence). V shed 1 base, J shed 0 bases, and the junction held 15 bases outside the gene matches. The CDR3 is made up of 18 amino acids. The DNA of the CDR3 is TGCAGTGCTAGAGCCGCGTATGGGCTAGCGGATAGCTCCTACGAGCAGTACTTC. Translation: CSARAAYGLADSSYEQYF.